This section outlines one T cell receptor beta chain sequence together with its context. Antigen: not known. The naive CD8 subset, CD45RO-negative cells positively selected for CCR7, excluded terminally differentiated effector memory CD45RA+ cells. Germline CDR1 and CDR2: SQVTM and ANQGSEA. Trimming cost V 7 bases and J 7 bases, with 17 bases left between them. This CDR3 comprises 13 residues. Libraries were prepared by immunoSEQ multiplex PCR; TCRdb keeps only in-frame clonotypes and omits some of them. The sample holds some 2.1 million clones, just over 90% seen once. This entry is derived from a study of shared clonotypes between healthy human individuals. As for the study in general: Participating donors consisted of a couple of women and a few men aged 18 to 49. Study-level findings and limits: Among the subsets, naive ones generally showed larger estimated richness than memory ones.

The sequenced sample was naive CD8+ T cells from PBMCs. This rearrangement joins TRBV29-1 to TRBJ1-5, with no clear D. The TCR comes from a man between 18 and 35 years old in good health. Some clones in this sample may be carry-over from other donors' samples. Here the CDR3 reads CSALPSRGQPQHF. The CDR3 nucleotides are TGCAGCGCCCTCCCTAGTCGAGGCCAGCCCCAGCATTTT.